This TCR beta chain derives from a study of shared clonotypes between healthy human individuals. Study details: Donor composition was two women and three men, aged 18 to 49. Overall study findings and caveats: The authors expected sequencing depth to affect clonotype sharing among donors.

Note on this clone: As yet, its antigen is unknown.

Germline lookup yields CDR1 SGHKS and CDR2 YYEKEE (reference sequence). The CDR3 totals 14 residues. The V end was cut by 1 base, the J end by 7 bases, with 14 bases between. Assay execution took place at the deep level. Several immunoSEQ plates received, in even portions, the genomic DNA of each subset. Measured with immunoSEQ multiplex PCR; TCRdb has only the in-frame clones, and not every one. The sample records approximately 720,000 clones, roughly 78% being singletons. Sequenced input: memory CD4+ T cells sorted from blood. This sample's subset: CD45RA-negative fraction. The rearrangement joins TRBV5-5 to TRBJ1-2; TRBD1 might be the D (6 bases). The sequence was collected from a woman aged 25 to 45 in good health. The CDR3: CASSLRPGDFGYTF. Here the CDR3 DNA reads TGTGCCAGCAGCTTGAGGCCAGGGGACTTTGGCTACACCTTC. Complete variable domain (other parts from reference TRBV5-5 and TRBJ1-2): DAGVTQSPTHLIKTRGQQVTLRCSPISGHKSVSWYQQVLGQGPQFIFQYYEKEERGRGNFPDRFSARQFPNYSSELNVNALLLGDSALYLCASSLRPGDFGYTFGSGTRLTVV.